A single sample is the source of the 28 T cell receptor beta chains below, sequenced in a study of PD-L1 blockade in urothelial cancer. Profiled with immunoSEQ multiplex PCR; TCRdb holds only in-frame clones, not every one. The table has more than 40,000 clones, around 87% seen once. The specimen comprised PBMCs, sampled around atezolizumab (anti-PD-L1) treatment. All receptors derive from a man aged 55-75 years with urothelial cancer.

This clone is a singleton in its sample. This chain links TRBV7-9 with TRBJ2-7; TRBD1 matches at 7 bases. The CDR3 loop spans 14 amino acids. CDR1 is SEHNR, CDR2 FQNEAQ, per germline (reference sequence). Losses at the gene ends were 3 bases for V and 0 bases for J; bases not matched to a gene: 2. The CDR3 sequence is CASSLTGSSYEQYF. CDR3 bases: TGTGCCAGCAGCTTGACAGGGAGCTCCTACGAGCAGTACTTC.

The V gene is TRBV7-3, the J gene TRBJ2-5, with 8 bases identical to TRBD2. CDR1 is SGHTA, CDR2 FQGTGA, per germline. There are 15 residues in the CDR3. V was clipped by 2 bases and J by 5 bases; unmatched bases: 7. The CDR3 loop reads CASSLYGGAGETQYF. CDR3 nucleotide sequence: TGTGCCAGCAGCTTATACGGGGGGGCTGGGGAGACCCAGTACTTC.

The rearrangement links TRBV5-1 to TRBJ2-1; 7 bases are a match to TRBD1. J lost 0 bases, V lost 4 bases, and 10 bases had no gene match. This CDR3 is 17 amino acids long. Germline-derived CDR1 and CDR2 are SGHRS and YFSETQ. The CDR3 spells CASSERQGTSSYNEQFF. The CDR3 coding sequence is TGCGCCAGCAGCGAACGACAGGGCACTAGCTCCTACAATGAGCAGTTCTTC.

The V gene is TRBV5-4, the J gene TRBJ2-7; 10 bases align to TRBD2. The V and J ends lost 3 bases and 4 bases, in that order; junction bases with no gene match: 7. Germline V lookup: CDR1 SGHNT, CDR2 YYREEE (reference sequence). This CDR3 is 15 amino acids long. The CDR3 reads CASSSAGGPPYEQYF. As DNA, the CDR3 is TGTGCCAGCAGCTCAGCGGGAGGGCCGCCATACGAGCAGTACTTC.

As DNA, the CDR3 is TGTGCCAGCAGCTTAGATGGGACAGCTGGGGGGCAGCCCCAGCATTTT. Its translation: CASSLDGTAGGQPQHF. The V and J genes are TRBV11-2 and TRBJ1-5; 7 nucleotides line up with TRBD1. This CDR3 comprises 16 residues. CDR1 is SGHAT and CDR2 is FQNNGV in the germline V gene. With V trimmed by 0 bases and J by 7 bases, 9 bases remained unmatched.

This rearrangement joins TRBV18 to TRBJ2-7; 7 nucleotides agree with TRBD2. V dropped 3 bases and J dropped 0; count of bases not matched to a gene: 2. This CDR3 comprises 14 residues. In germline, CDR1 is KGHSH, CDR2 LQKENI. CDR3 in DNA: TGTGCCAGCTCACCGGGAGGGAGCTCCTACGAGCAGTACTTC. As protein: CASSPGGSSYEQYF.

V usage is TRBV7-9 and J usage is TRBJ1-1; D remains ambiguous. The CDR3 contains 14 residues. Germline V gives CDR1 SEHNR, CDR2 FQNEAQ (reference sequence). Trimming took 5 bases from V and 1 from J, leaving 11 bases between them. CDR3 sequence (DNA): TGTGCCAGCAGCCCCCAGGTTACGAACACTGAAGCTTTCTTT. It translates to CASSPQVTNTEAFF. The full variable domain, completed using reference TRBV7-9 and TRBJ1-1, is DTGVSQNPRHKITKRGQNVTFRCDPISEHNRLYWYRQTLGQGPEFLTYFQNEAQLEKSRLLSDRFSAERPKGSFSTLEIQRTEQGDSAMYLCASSPQVTNTEAFFGQGTRLTVV.

The V call is TRBV28, the J call TRBJ1-4; possibly TRBD1 for D (6 bases). Trimming stripped 3 bases from V and 5 bases from J, with 13 bases between. This CDR3 comprises 15 residues. The germline V gene has CDR1 MDHEN and CDR2 SYDVKM. This CDR3 reads CASSFKWTVNEKLFF. The CDR3 DNA sequence: TGTGCCAGCAGTTTTAAGTGGACAGTCAATGAAAAACTGTTTTTT.

The chain links TRBV9 to TRBJ2-1, with D possibly being TRBD1 (5 bases). Germline values: CDR1 SGDLS, CDR2 YYNGEE. The germline V and J ends were trimmed by 3 bases and 9 bases, with 19 bases remaining between them. This CDR3 has 15 amino acids. CDR3 loop: CASSAQTQGTGEQFF. The CDR3, as DNA: TGTGCCAGCAGCGCACAAACTCAGGGAACAGGTGAGCAGTTCTTC.

This clone was seen once. V gene TRBV4-3 combines with J gene TRBJ2-3; 9 positions agree with TRBD2. The CDR3 has 16 amino acids. In germline, CDR1 is LGHNA, CDR2 YSLEER. The V and J ends lost 3 bases and 4 bases, in that order; junction bases with no gene match: 8. The CDR3 here is CASSQGSGSGSDTQYF. The CDR3 nucleotides are TGCGCCAGCAGCCAGGGTAGCGGGAGTGGATCAGATACGCAGTATTTT.

The chain carries TRBV7-9 and TRBJ2-7; 10 positions agree with TRBD1. Trimming removed 5 bases from V and 4 bases from J; junction bases left unmatched: 8. Germline values: CDR1 SEHNR, CDR2 FQNEAQ (reference sequence). The CDR3 spans 15 residues. The CDR3 reads CASSTRQGARYEQYF. DNA for the CDR3: TGTGCCAGCAGCACTCGACAGGGGGCTAGGTACGAGCAGTACTTC.

The chain combines TRBV15 with TRBJ2-7; D perhaps matches TRBD2 (7 bases). Germline assignment: CDR1 LNHNV and CDR2 YYDKDF (reference sequence). Trimming pared 6 bases from V and 4 bases from J, leaving 19 bases between. The CDR3 has 15 amino acids. Here the CDR3 DNA reads TGTGCCACCAGTCCCCTAACAGGGACTATTTACGAGCAGTACTTC. It is translated as CATSPLTGTIYEQYF. The full variable domain, in which reference TRBV15 and TRBJ2-7 provide the parts outside the CDR3, is DAMVIQNPRYQVTQFGKPVTLSCSQTLNHNVMYWYQQKSSQAPKLLFHYYDKDFNNEADTPDNFQSRRPNTSFCFLDIRSPGLGDTAMYLCATSPLTGTIYEQYFGPGTRLTVT.

This chain links TRBV2 with TRBJ2-5, with a possible D match to TRBD2 (6 bases). The CDR3 extends over 12 amino acids. V shed 3 bases and J shed 7 bases, with 9 bases lying between them. CDR1 and CDR2 from the germline V gene are SNHLY and FYNNEI. CDR3 loop: CASSEGLGTQYF. CDR3 sequence (DNA): TGTGCCAGCAGTGAGGGACTTGGGACCCAGTACTTC.

The chain employs TRBV5-1 and TRBJ2-1; D gene ambiguous. Trimming took off 0 bases at V and 5 bases at J, with 15 bases between the two ends. Germline V gene sequence: CDR1 SGHRS, CDR2 YFSETQ. The CDR3 extends over 16 amino acids. The CDR3 DNA follows: TGCGCCAGCAGCTTGGATTATGGCTTTTTCCACAATGAGCAGTTCTTC. Amino acid sequence: CASSLDYGFFHNEQFF.

This chain uses TRBV13 with TRBJ2-3, with D possibly being TRBD2 (5 bases). Trimming cost V 5 bases and J 0 bases, with 12 bases left between them. CDR3 size: 15 residues. The germline CDR1 and CDR2 sequences are PRHDT and FYEKMQ (reference sequence). The CDR3 DNA is TGTGCCAGCAGCCGACCGGGATTTAGCACAGATACGCAGTATTTT. It encodes CASSRPGFSTDTQYF.

This chain links TRBV7-3 with TRBJ2-3, with TRBD2 identical over 14 bases. This CDR3 contains 20 residues. Germline trimming cut 1 base from V and 3 bases from J; bases unmatched to any gene: 12. Germline V gene sequence: CDR1 SGHTA, CDR2 FQGTGA. The CDR3 DNA reads TGTGCCAGCAGCTTAAGGTCGACTAGCGGGGGGGCCACGGAGACAGATACGCAGTATTTT. Protein product: CASSLRSTSGGATETDTQYF. The full variable domain, in which reference TRBV7-3 and TRBJ2-3 provide the parts outside the CDR3, is GAGVSQTPSNKVTEKGKYVELRCDPISGHTALYWYRQSLGQGPEFLIYFQGTGAADDSGLPNDRFFAVRPEGSVSTLKIQRTERGDSAVYLCASSLRSTSGGATETDTQYFGPGTRLTVL.

This clone was observed a single time. The chain employs TRBV10-3 and TRBJ2-7; D might be TRBD1 (6 bases). V was pared by 10 bases and J by 2 bases, with 12 bases between. There are 12 residues in the CDR3. The germline V gene encodes CDR1 ENHRY and CDR2 SYGVKD. CDR3 sequence reads: CATTDSPYEQYF. In nucleotides, the CDR3 is TGTGCCACCACGGACAGCCCCTACGAGCAGTACTTC.

The CDR3 reads CASSPMGASYYGYTF. The CDR3 DNA reads as TGTGCCAGCAGTCCTATGGGGGCGAGCTACTATGGCTACACCTTC. The J gene is TRBJ1-2, the V gene TRBV7-9; D may be TRBD1 (6 bases). The germline gives CDR1 SEHNR, CDR2 FQNEAQ (reference sequence). V was cut by 6 bases and J by 3 bases, with 17 bases left in between. The CDR3 length is 15 residues. Full variable domain (outside the CDR3, taken from reference TRBV7-9 and TRBJ1-2): DTGVSQNPRHKITKRGQNVTFRCDPISEHNRLYWYRQTLGQGPEFLTYFQNEAQLEKSRLLSDRFSAERPKGSFSTLEIQRTEQGDSAMYLCASSPMGASYYGYTFGSGTRLTVV.

The chain links TRBV15 to TRBJ1-1, with a possible D match to TRBD1 (5 bases). The CDR3 contains 14 residues. Germline V gene lookup returns CDR1 LNHNV and CDR2 YYDKDF (reference sequence). The germline V and J ends were trimmed by 7 bases and 1 base, with 13 bases remaining between them. The CDR3, as DNA: TGTGCCACCAACTTCAGGGTAGCGAACACTGAAGCTTTCTTT. Translation: CATNFRVANTEAFF.

V is TRBV15 and J is TRBJ2-5; D call uncertain. The CDR3 has 14 residues. Trimming shortened V by 0 bases and J by 0 bases, and 5 bases separated the two germline ends. The germline V gene encodes CDR1 LNHNV and CDR2 YYDKDF (reference sequence). The CDR3 spells CATSRDRYQETQYF. The CDR3 region has the DNA TGTGCCACCAGCAGAGACAGGTACCAAGAGACCCAGTACTTC.

The chain couples TRBV6-1 to TRBJ1-1, with TRBD1 matching over 11 bases. The ends lost 6 bases at V and 3 bases at J; junction bases unmatched: 6. CDR1 is MNHNS and CDR2 is SASEGT in the germline V gene. CDR3 length equals 15 residues. The CDR3 loop is CASRLDRGRHTEAFF. CDR3 nucleotide sequence: TGTGCCAGCAGATTGGACAGGGGGCGGCACACTGAAGCTTTCTTT.

V and J are TRBV27 and TRBJ2-1, with D perhaps TRBD2 (5 bases). The CDR3 totals 11 residues. Germline V gives CDR1 MNHEY, CDR2 SMNVEV (reference sequence). The V gene lost 2 bases and the J gene lost 10 bases, with 6 bases spanning the gap. The DNA of the CDR3 is TGTGCCAGCAGTTTACGAGGGGAGCAGTTCTTC. This codes for CASSLRGEQFF.

CDR3 nucleotide sequence: TGTGCCTGGAGCCCCGCCCAGGGGGCCTCCTACGAGCAGTACTTC. Encoded protein: CAWSPAQGASYEQYF. V and J are TRBV30 and TRBJ2-7; 8 bases line up with TRBD1. Germline-derived CDR1 and CDR2 are GTSNPN and SVGIG (reference sequence). The CDR3 has 15 residues. Unmatched junction bases numbered 7, after V lost 3 bases and J lost 0 bases.

This chain uses TRBV30 with TRBJ2-1; TRBD2 matches at 12 bases. The CDR3 covers 13 residues. Germline assignment: CDR1 GTSNPN and CDR2 SVGIG (reference sequence). J gave up 7 bases and V 4 bases, and 2 bases lay outside the gene matches. DNA for the CDR3: TGTGCCTGGACTAGCGGGAGGGCGAATGAGCAGTTCTTC. Protein: CAWTSGRANEQFF.

The rearrangement uses TRBV7-9 and TRBJ2-1, with 7 nucleotides matching TRBD2. The CDR3 totals 17 residues. CDR1 is SEHNR and CDR2 is FQNEAQ in the germline V gene (reference sequence). V lost 5 bases and J lost 0; bases outside the gene matches: 10. The DNA for the CDR3 is TGTGCCAGCAGCGCAGGGACTAACCCCTCCTCCTACAATGAGCAGTTCTTC. Its protein product is CASSAGTNPSSYNEQFF.

The chain combines TRBV9 with TRBJ1-3, with D tentatively TRBD1 (5 bases). V was cut by 4 bases and J by 0 bases, with 14 bases left in between. The CDR3 is 16 amino acids. Germline V CDR1 and CDR2: SGDLS, YYNGEE. The CDR3, as DNA: TGTGCCAGCAGCCACGGGACTTCAAGCTCTGGAAACACCATATATTTT. It encodes CASSHGTSSSGNTIYF.

The chain couples TRBV6-5 to TRBJ2-7; 7 positions match TRBD2. This CDR3 has 16 amino acids. Germline loops: CDR1 MNHEY, CDR2 SVGAGI. After removal of 2 bases from V and 1 base from J, the junction contained 8 bases not matched to a gene. DNA of the CDR3: TGTGCCAGCAGTTACAGGGGACTACCATCTTCCTACGAGCAGTACTTC. It encodes CASSYRGLPSSYEQYF.

This clone was observed a few times. The chain uses TRBV5-5 and TRBJ2-7; 7 nucleotides agree with TRBD1. This CDR3 is 12 amino acids long. Looked up from germline, CDR1 is SGHKS and CDR2 is YYEKEE (reference sequence). V trimming: 6 bases; J trimming: 1 base; junction bases outside the gene matches: 1. CDR3 sequence reads: CASTTGSYEQYF. CDR3 in DNA: TGTGCCAGCACGACAGGGTCCTACGAGCAGTACTTC. Using reference TRBV5-5 and TRBJ2-7 for the parts outside the CDR3, the full variable domain is DAGVTQSPTHLIKTRGQQVTLRCSPISGHKSVSWYQQVLGQGPQFIFQYYEKEERGRGNFPDRFSARQFPNYSSELNVNALLLGDSALYLCASTTGSYEQYFGPGTRLTVT.